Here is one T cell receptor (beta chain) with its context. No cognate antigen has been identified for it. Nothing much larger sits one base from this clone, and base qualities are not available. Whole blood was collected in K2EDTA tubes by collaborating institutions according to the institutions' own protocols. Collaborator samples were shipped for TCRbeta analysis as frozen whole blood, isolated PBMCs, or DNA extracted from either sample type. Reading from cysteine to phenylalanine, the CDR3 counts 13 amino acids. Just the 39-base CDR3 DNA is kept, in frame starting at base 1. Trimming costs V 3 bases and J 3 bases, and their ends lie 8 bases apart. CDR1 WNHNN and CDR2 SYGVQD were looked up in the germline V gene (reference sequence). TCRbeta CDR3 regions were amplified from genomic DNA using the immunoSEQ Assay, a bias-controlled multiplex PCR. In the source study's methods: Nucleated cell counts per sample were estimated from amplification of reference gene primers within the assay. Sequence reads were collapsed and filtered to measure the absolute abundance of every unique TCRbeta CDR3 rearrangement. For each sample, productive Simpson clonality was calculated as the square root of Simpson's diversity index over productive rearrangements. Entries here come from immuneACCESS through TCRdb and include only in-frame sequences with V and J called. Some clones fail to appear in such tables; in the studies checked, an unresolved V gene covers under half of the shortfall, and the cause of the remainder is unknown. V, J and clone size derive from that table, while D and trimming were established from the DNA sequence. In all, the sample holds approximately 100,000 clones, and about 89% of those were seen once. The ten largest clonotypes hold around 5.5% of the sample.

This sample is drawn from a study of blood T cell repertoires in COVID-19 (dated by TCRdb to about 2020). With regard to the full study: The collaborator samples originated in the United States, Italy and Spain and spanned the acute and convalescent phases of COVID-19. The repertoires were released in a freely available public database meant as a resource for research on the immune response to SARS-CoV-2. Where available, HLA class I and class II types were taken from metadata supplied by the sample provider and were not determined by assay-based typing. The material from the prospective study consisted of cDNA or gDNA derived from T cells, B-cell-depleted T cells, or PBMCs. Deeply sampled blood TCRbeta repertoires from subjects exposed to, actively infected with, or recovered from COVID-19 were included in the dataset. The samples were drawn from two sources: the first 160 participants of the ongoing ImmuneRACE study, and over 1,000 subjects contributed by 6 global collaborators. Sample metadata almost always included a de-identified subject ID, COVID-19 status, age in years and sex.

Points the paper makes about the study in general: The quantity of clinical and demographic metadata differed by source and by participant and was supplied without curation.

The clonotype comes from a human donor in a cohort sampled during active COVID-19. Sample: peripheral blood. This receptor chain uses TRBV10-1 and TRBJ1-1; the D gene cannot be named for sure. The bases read TGCGCCAGCAGTGATCCGGGGTACACTGAAGCTTTCTTT. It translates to CASSDPGYTEAFF.